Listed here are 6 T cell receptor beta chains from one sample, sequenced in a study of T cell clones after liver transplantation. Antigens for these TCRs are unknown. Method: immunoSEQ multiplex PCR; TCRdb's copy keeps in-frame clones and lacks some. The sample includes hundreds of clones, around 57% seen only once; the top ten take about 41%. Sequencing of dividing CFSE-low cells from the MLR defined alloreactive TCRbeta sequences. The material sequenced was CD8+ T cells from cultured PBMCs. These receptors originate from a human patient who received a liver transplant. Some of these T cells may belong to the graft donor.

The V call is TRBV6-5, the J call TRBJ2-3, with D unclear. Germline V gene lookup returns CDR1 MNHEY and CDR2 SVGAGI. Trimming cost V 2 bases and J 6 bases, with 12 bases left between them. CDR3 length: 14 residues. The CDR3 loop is CASSYNNGKDTQYF. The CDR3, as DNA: TGTGCCAGCAGTTACAATAATGGCAAGGATACGCAGTATTTT.

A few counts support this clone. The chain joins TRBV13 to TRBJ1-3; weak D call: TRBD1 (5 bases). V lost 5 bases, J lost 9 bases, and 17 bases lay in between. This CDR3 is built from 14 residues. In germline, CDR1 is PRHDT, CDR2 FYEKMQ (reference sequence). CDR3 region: CASSKGTAAGTIYF. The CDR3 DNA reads TGTGCCAGCAGCAAAGGGACGGCGGCAGGCACCATATATTTT.

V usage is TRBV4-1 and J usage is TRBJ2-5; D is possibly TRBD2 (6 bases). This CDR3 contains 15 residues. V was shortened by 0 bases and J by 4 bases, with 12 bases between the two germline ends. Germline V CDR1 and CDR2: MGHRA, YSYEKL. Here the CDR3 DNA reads TGCGCCAGCAGCCAAGATGGGGGGACGGGAGAGACCCAGTACTTC. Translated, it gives CASSQDGGTGETQYF.

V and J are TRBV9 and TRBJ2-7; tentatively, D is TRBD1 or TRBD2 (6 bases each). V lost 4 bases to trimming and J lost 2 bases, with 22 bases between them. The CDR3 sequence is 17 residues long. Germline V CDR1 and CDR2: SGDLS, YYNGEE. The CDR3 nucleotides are TGTGCCAGCAGCTCGGGGAGAGGGGGGCCTTTTACCTACGAGCAGTACTTC. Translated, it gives CASSSGRGGPFTYEQYF.

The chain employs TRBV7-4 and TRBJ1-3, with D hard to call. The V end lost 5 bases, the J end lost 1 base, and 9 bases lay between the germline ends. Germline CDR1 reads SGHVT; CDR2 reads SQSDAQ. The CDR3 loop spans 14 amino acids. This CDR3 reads CASSPTESGNTIYF. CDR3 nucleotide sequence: TGTGCCAGCAGCCCCACGGAGTCTGGAAACACCATATATTTT.

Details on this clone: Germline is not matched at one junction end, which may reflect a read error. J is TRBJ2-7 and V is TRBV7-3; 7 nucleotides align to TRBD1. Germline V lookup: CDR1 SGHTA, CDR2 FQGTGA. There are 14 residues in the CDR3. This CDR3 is CASSQENRGHEQYF. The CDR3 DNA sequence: TGCGCCAGCAGCCAAGAGAACAGGGGCCACGAGCAGTACTTC.